This T cell receptor (beta chain) was captured by sequencing in a study of tumor-infiltrating lymphocytes in primary liver carcinoma. Study overall: Patients were men and women aged 30 to 69 years. Findings and caveats of the study: Tumors had a significantly higher top-250-clone fraction than blood (p = 0.039). Among the pair types, tumor region pairs showed more overlap than tumor-adjacent and tumor-blood pairs.

Comments on this clonotype: Its antigen is not identified.

The researchers produced TCR beta cDNA from roughly 500 ng total RNA with a constant-region primer. Three rounds of nested multiplex PCR with slightly modified ARM-PCR produced TCR beta libraries. Rounds one and two of PCR, each of about 10 cycles, were primed with TRBV1-TRBV30 forward primers and a C-beta reverse primer. TCRdb passed the multiplex PCR reads through MiXCR, listing each CDR3 protein once. This table holds 85,000 to 100,000 distinct CDR3 sequences, 55% to 75% found once. Each 20-30 mg portion of unsorted bulk tissue served as the source for co-extraction of RNA and DNA. All patients had surgically resected primary liver carcinoma. V shed 1 base and J shed 1 base, with 7 bases lying between them. This CDR3 comprises 14 residues.

The V call is TRBV12-3 or TRBV12-4, the J call TRBJ1-1; no clear D. This TCR was recovered from a man aged 35 to 55 with primary liver carcinoma and hepatitis B virus infection. The sample comprised tumor-adjacent normal liver tissue. The CDR3 nucleotides are TGTGCCAGCAGTTTAGAGGCAGAGAACACTGAAGCTTTCTTT. Residues: CASSLEAENTEAFF.